The 26 T cell receptor beta chains below come from one sample, sequenced in a study of tumor-infiltrating lymphocytes in primary liver carcinoma (dated by TCRdb to between 2016 and 2019). Blood RNA was extracted from unsorted whole blood with TRIzol reagent; germline DNA came from the DNeasy Blood & Tissue kit. Sequencer: Illumina HiSeq 2500. Using a constant-region primer and ProtoScript II reverse transcriptase, TCRbeta-specific cDNA was reverse-transcribed from 500 ng total RNA. TCRbeta libraries were built with three nested multiplex PCR rounds, a slightly modified ARM-PCR procedure. Each of the first two PCR rounds ran for around 9 cycles and used multiplex TRBV1-TRBV30 forward primers together with a Cbeta reverse primer. TCRdb took the public reads, trimmed them with fastp at Q25, ran MiXCR for clone calling and kept in-frame beta chains. Rows with one shared CDR3 protein collapse into an entry with the most common genes and DNA. This sample gives 300,000 to 350,000 distinct CDR3 sequences in total; roughly 60% of them show up just once. The top ten clonotypes cover around 15% of the sample.

The sample comprised peripheral blood. The receptors were gathered from a woman in her twenties or thirties with primary liver carcinoma and hepatitis B virus infection.

This rearrangement joins TRBV6-1 to TRBJ2-1, with 10 bases fitting TRBD2. Per germline, CDR1 MNHNS and CDR2 SASEGT. With V trimmed by 2 bases and J by 4 bases, 8 bases remained unmatched. The CDR3 runs to 17 residues. The chain's CDR3 is CASSETEAGGPYNEQFF. The CDR3 nucleotides are TGTGCCAGCAGTGAAACCGAAGCGGGAGGGCCGTACAATGAGCAGTTCTTC.

This clonotype was counted once. This likely comes from a read error, as the CDR3 has no conserved phenylalanine or tryptophan at its end. This chain joins TRBV12-5 and TRBJ2-3; no reliable D call. The CDR3 spans 12 residues. Germline assignment: CDR1 LGHNT and CDR2 FRNRAP. CDR3 bases: TGTGCGAGTGGGGTAGCCCCAGATACGCAGTATTAT. Its translation: CASGVAPDTQYY.

This chain links TRBV12-3 or TRBV12-4 with TRBJ1-5, with TRBD1 matching 8 bases. The V and J ends lost 5 bases and 5 bases, in that order; junction bases with no gene match: 8. The CDR3 is made up of 15 amino acids. Here the CDR3 DNA reads TGTGCCAGCAGTCCCGGACAGGGAGGCGATCAGCCCCAGCATTTT. Translation: CASSPGQGGDQPQHF.

Comments on this clonotype: A much larger clone is a single base away; this may be a read error. The chain employs TRBV29-1 and TRBJ2-1; 9 bases are shared with TRBD2. Germline V lookup: CDR1 SQVTM, CDR2 ANQGSEA. This CDR3 is 15 amino acids long. V shed 7 bases, J shed 4 bases, and the junction held 11 bases outside the gene matches. In nucleotides, the CDR3 is TGCAGCGCCCCGGTGACTAGCGGAACTTACAATGAGCAGTTCTTC. Protein: CSAPVTSGTYNEQFF.

This clonotype was seen a few times. A much larger clone differs from this one at a single base, so this may be a read error. This chain joins TRBV12-3 or TRBV12-4 and TRBJ2-7; D remains ambiguous. The CDR3 covers 11 residues. The CDR3 bases are TGTGCCAGCAGTTTGGCGGCCGAGCGGTACTTC. Translation: CASSLAAERYF.

A word on this clonotype: At one boundary the junction diverges from the germline segment, which might be a read error. This chain uses TRBV6-1 with TRBJ2-4; TRBD1 matches 7 bases. The CDR3 is 12 amino acids. Germline loops: CDR1 MNHNS, CDR2 SASEGT. The CDR3 DNA sequence: TGTGCCAGCAGACCAACAGGGGCCATTCGGTACTTC. This codes for CASRPTGAIRYF.

This clonotype is a singleton in its sample. Compared with germline, one end of the junction differs, possibly owing to a read error. The genes are TRBV6-1 and TRBJ2-2; D is uncertain. Germline-derived CDR1 and CDR2 are MNHNS and SASEGT. The CDR3 is made up of 15 amino acids. CDR3 region: CVSSEASANTGELFF. As DNA, the CDR3 is TGTGTCAGCAGTGAAGCGTCGGCGAACACCGGGGAGCTGTTTTTT.

For this clonotype: The conserved final phenylalanine or tryptophan is absent from the CDR3, which likely points to a read error. This chain connects TRBV5-4 to TRBJ2-3, with TRBD2 matching over 16 bases. The V segment lost 9 bases and the J segment 2 bases; nucleotides outside the gene matches: 12. CDR1 and CDR2 (germline): SGHNT, YYREEE (reference sequence). CDR3 length equals 18 residues. The CDR3 spells CANRPGLAGGHFTDTQYS. The CDR3, as DNA: TGTGCCAACAGACCGGGACTAGCGGGAGGGCATTTCACAGATACGCAGTATTCT.

The table lists this clonotype with many counts. The chain couples TRBV6-2 or TRBV6-3 to TRBJ2-7; tentatively, D is TRBD2 (6 bases). The CDR3 is 14 residues long. Germline lookup yields CDR1 MNHEY and CDR2 SVGEGT. The ends were cut back, 8 bases at V and 3 bases at J, with 17 bases in the middle. CDR3 sequence (DNA): TGTGCCAGCCACCGGGGACTCGAGTTCTACGAGCAGTACTTC. It translates to CASHRGLEFYEQYF.

There are many counts of this clonotype. J is TRBJ1-1 and V is TRBV4-2; D remains unclear. Germline CDR1 reads LGHNA; CDR2 reads YNFKEQ. The CDR3 spans 11 residues. V lost 6 bases, J lost 10 bases, and 12 bases lay in between. The CDR3 protein is CASRGGLGAFF. In DNA form, the CDR3 reads TGTGCCAGCAGGGGAGGGTTGGGAGCTTTCTTT.

This clonotype is a singleton in its sample. A much larger clone differs by one base, so this may be a read error. The V call is TRBV29-1, the J call TRBJ1-1, with D uncertain. The CDR3 sequence is 12 residues long. Per germline, CDR1 SQVTM and CDR2 ANQGSEA. V was shortened by 4 bases and J by 4 bases, with 10 bases between the two germline ends. Here the CDR3 reads CSVGQMSTEAFF. In DNA form, the CDR3 reads TGCAGCGTTGGACAAATGAGCACTGAAGCTTTCTTT.

CDR3 residues: CASIPPWTQVGKETQYF. The CDR3 region has the DNA TGTGCCAGCATCCCTCCCTGGACACAGGTGGGGAAAGAGACCCAGTACTTC. This chain connects TRBV11-2 to TRBJ2-5; the D gene is possibly TRBD1 (5 bases). The CDR3 contains 17 residues. Germline V gene data show CDR1 as SGHAT and CDR2 as FQNNGV. Trimming removed 7 bases from V and 3 bases from J, with 24 bases in between. Looking up the rest from reference TRBV11-2 and TRBJ2-5 gives the full variable domain: EAGVAQSPRYKIIEKRQSVAFWCNPISGHATLYWYQQILGQGPKLLIQFQNNGVVDDSQLPKDRFSAERLKGVDSTLKIQPAKLEDSAVYLCASIPPWTQVGKETQYFGPGTRLLVL.

The CDR3 DNA reads as TGTGCCAGCAGCTTCTGGGACCGCTCCTACAATGAGCAGTTCTTC. Its translation is CASSFWDRSYNEQFF. This chain joins TRBV7-9 and TRBJ2-1, with D tentatively TRBD1 or TRBD2 (5 bases each). The CDR3 is made up of 15 amino acids. Trimming removed 3 bases from V and 0 bases from J, with 9 bases in between. Germline CDR1 is SEHNR and CDR2 is FQNEAQ (reference sequence). Looking up the rest from reference TRBV7-9 and TRBJ2-1 gives the full variable domain: DTGVSQNPRHKITKRGQNVTFRCDPISEHNRLYWYRQTLGQGPEFLTYFQNEAQLEKSRLLSDRFSAERPKGSFSTLEIQRTEQGDSAMYLCASSFWDRSYNEQFFGPGTRLTVL.

As concerns this clonotype: A much bigger clone sits one base away, suggesting this may be a read error. Likely a read error: the CDR3 ends without its conserved phenylalanine or tryptophan. The CDR3: CASSQEPVGAVGEKLFS. The CDR3 DNA sequence: TGCGCCAGCAGCCAAGAACCAGTTGGGGCCGTAGGGGAAAAACTGTTTTCT. This chain uses TRBV4-3 with TRBJ1-4; a weak D match, TRBD1 (5 bases). The CDR3 is 17 amino acids. Germline CDR1 reads LGHNA; CDR2 reads YSLEER. V lost 0 bases and J 8 bases, leaving 19 bases between the germline ends.

V gene TRBV7-8 combines with J gene TRBJ2-7, with 8 nucleotides matching TRBD1. This CDR3 has 14 residues. V trimming: 5 bases; J trimming: 2 bases; junction bases outside the gene matches: 5. CDR1 and CDR2 from the germline V gene are SGHVS and FQNEAQ. The CDR3 loop reads CASSVTGAPYEQYF. CDR3 nucleotides: TGTGCCAGCAGCGTGACAGGGGCCCCCTACGAGCAGTACTTC.

In regard to this clonotype: The conserved closing phenylalanine or tryptophan is absent in this CDR3, likely reflecting a read error. V is TRBV29-1 and J is TRBJ2-7; D possibly matches TRBD1 or TRBD2 (5 bases each). The germline CDR1 and CDR2 sequences are SQVTM and ANQGSEA. The CDR3 loop spans 13 amino acids. With 5 bases removed from V and 7 bases from J, the gap between germline ends came to 18 bases. Written as DNA, the CDR3 is TGCAGCGTTCGCCGGGACGGCCGTGGTGAGCAGTACATC. Amino acids: CSVRRDGRGEQYI.

This clonotype was seen only a few times. A single base separates this from a much larger clone, so it may be a read error. The rearrangement joins TRBV29-1 to TRBJ1-1; TRBD1 agrees at 10 bases. Looked up from germline, CDR1 is SQVTM and CDR2 is ANQGSEA. The CDR3 has 13 amino acids. DNA of the CDR3: TGCGGCGTTGAAGCAGGGACAGGGGCTGAAGCTTTCTTT. Its translation is CGVEAGTGAEAFF.

With respect to this clonotype: Germline and junction disagree at one end, which may indicate a read error. The chain employs TRBV11-3 and TRBJ2-3; D ambiguous. In germline, CDR1 is SGHNT, CDR2 YENEEA. The CDR3 spans 15 residues. The CDR3 is CVSSSPRTHADTQYF. The DNA of the CDR3 is TGTGTCAGCAGTTCCCCCCGAACCCACGCAGATACGCAGTATTTT.

This clonotype has a count of ten or more. The chain couples TRBV30 to TRBJ2-7; D is possibly TRBD2 (6 bases). V lost 7 bases and J lost 6, with 19 bases in between. CDR1 is GTSNPN, CDR2 SVGIG, per germline (reference sequence). The CDR3 covers 13 residues. The CDR3 sequence: CASMRRLGGEQYF. CDR3 DNA: TGTGCCTCGATGCGGAGATTGGGGGGCGAGCAGTACTTC. Full variable domain (outside the CDR3, taken from reference TRBV30 and TRBJ2-7): SQTIHQWPATLVQPVGSPLSLECTVEGTSNPNLYWYRQAAGRGLQLLFYSVGIGQISSEVPQNLSASRPQDRQFILSSKKLLLSDSGFYLCASMRRLGGEQYFGPGTRLTVT.

Points on this clonotype: This sequence may be a read error, since a much larger clone differs from it by one base. This chain joins TRBV7-8 and TRBJ2-7; D may be TRBD2 (6 bases). The germline CDR1 and CDR2 sequences are SGHVS and FQNEAQ. CDR3 length: 15 amino acids. V was shortened by 6 bases and J by 0 bases, with 15 bases between the two germline ends. CDR3 region: CASRPRRGSSYEQYF. CDR3 in DNA: TGTGCCAGCAGGCCGAGGCGGGGAAGCTCCTACGAGCAGTACTTC.

Turning to this clonotype: Being one base from a much bigger clone, this may be a read error. The chain is built from TRBV4-2 and TRBJ1-1; 8 nucleotides agree with TRBD1. Germline CDR1 reads LGHNA; CDR2 reads YNFKEQ. The V gene end was trimmed by 1 base and the J gene end by 0 bases; junction bases not matched to a gene: 7. The CDR3 runs 17 residues. Here the CDR3 reads CASSQARTGLMNTEAFF. In DNA, the CDR3 is TGTGCCAGCAGCCAAGCCCGGACAGGGCTCATGAACACTGAAGCTTTCTTT.

This chain uses TRBV7-8 with TRBJ1-2; no clear D. CDR1 is SGHVS and CDR2 is FQNEAQ in the germline V gene. Trimming took off 1 base at V and 7 bases at J, with 7 bases between the two ends. The CDR3 consists of 12 residues. The CDR3 DNA sequence: TGTGCCAGCAGCTTAGATTCGGCTGGCTACACCTTC. Translation: CASSLDSAGYTF.

The V and J genes are TRBV6-2 or TRBV6-3 and TRBJ2-5, with 9 bases matching TRBD2. V was clipped by 10 bases and J by 3 bases; unmatched bases: 9. Per germline, CDR1 MNHEY and CDR2 SVGEGT. CDR3 length: 14 residues. The CDR3 DNA is TGTGCCACCCTTCGTAGCGGGAGTGAAGAGACCCAGTACTTC. This gives the protein CATLRSGSEETQYF.

This clonotype has just a few counts. The rearrangement joins TRBV24-1 to TRBJ1-1; D ambiguous. Trimming shortened V by 7 bases and J by 1 base, and 9 bases separated the two germline ends. CDR3 size: 13 residues. Germline V gene data show CDR1 as KGHDR and CDR2 as SFDVKD. The CDR3 sequence is CATRSTKNTEAFF. The CDR3, as DNA: TGTGCCACCAGGTCGACCAAGAACACTGAAGCTTTCTTT.

This clonotype was found a few times. The V and J genes are TRBV28 and TRBJ2-1; TRBD2 agrees at 9 bases. V shed 7 bases, J shed 12 bases, and the junction held 10 bases outside the gene matches. The CDR3 totals 13 residues. Looked up from germline, CDR1 is MDHEN and CDR2 is SYDVKM. The DNA for the CDR3 is TGTGCCAGCAACGGCGGGAGGGCTAAGGGGCAGTTCTTC. Encoded protein: CASNGGRAKGQFF.

To note about this clonotype: Given a much more abundant clone one base away, this may be a read error. J is TRBJ2-5 and V is TRBV29-1; D gene ambiguous. Trimming removed 7 bases at V and 2 bases at J, with 14 bases between. The CDR3 covers 13 residues. Germline CDR1 SQVTM, CDR2 ANQGSEA. Written as DNA, the CDR3 is TGCAGCGCCGTGGGCGTGAATCAAGAGACCCAGTACTTC. Translating it yields CSAVGVNQETQYF.